Each of the 9 T cell receptor beta chains below was sequenced from the same sample in a study of T cell responses to AZD1222 COVID-19 vaccine. Data came from immunoSEQ multiplex PCR; TCRdb stores just in-frame clones and leaves some out. The sample contains roughly 130,000 clones, about 90% of which appear only once. The sample was peripheral blood, taken 28 days after the second AZD1222 dose. Receptors were obtained from an adult who received the AZD1222 COVID-19 vaccine.

Of note for this clone: The sample contains more than one DNA sequence encoding this CDR3. The chain couples TRBV27 to TRBJ2-7; D possibly corresponds to TRBD1 (5 bases). CDR1 is MNHEY and CDR2 is SMNVEV in the germline V gene (reference sequence). Trimming stripped 4 bases from V and 3 bases from J, with 7 bases between. This CDR3 comprises 12 residues. CDR3 loop: CASSSQGYEQYF. Here the CDR3 DNA reads TGTGCCAGCAGTTCCCAGGGCTACGAGCAGTACTTC.

Here the CDR3 DNA reads TGTGCCATCAGTGAGACGAGGGAGGGGGCAGGTGGCTACACCTTC. Its protein product is CAISETREGAGGYTF. The chain has TRBV10-3 and TRBJ1-2; 7 bases align to TRBD1. The CDR3 consists of 15 residues. Germline V lookup: CDR1 ENHRY, CDR2 SYGVKD. J gave up 7 bases and V 2 bases, and 10 bases lay outside the gene matches.

This chain links TRBV29-1 with TRBJ1-1; D uncertain. V lost 4 bases and J lost 4, with 16 bases in between. The CDR3 contains 14 residues. The V gene's germline CDR1 is SQVTM and CDR2 ANQGSEA. For the CDR3, the DNA is TGCAGCGTTGGGAGGGAATTAGGACGCACTGAAGCTTTCTTT. This codes for CSVGRELGRTEAFF.

A word on this clone: This sample also contains other DNA sequences that code for the same CDR3. The chain combines TRBV5-1 with TRBJ1-2, with a weak D call TRBD1 (6 bases). Germline V gene sequence: CDR1 SGHRS, CDR2 YFSETQ. Trimming cost V 0 bases and J 2 bases, with 8 bases left between them. The CDR3 extends over 14 amino acids. In nucleotides, the CDR3 is TGCGCCAGCAGCTTGGCTGGACAGAACTATGGCTACACCTTC. It codes for CASSLAGQNYGYTF.

V usage is TRBV11-2 and J usage is TRBJ2-2, with D possibly TRBD1 on 5 matching bases. Germline lookup yields CDR1 SGHAT and CDR2 FQNNGV. This CDR3 has 14 residues. Trimming took off 1 base at V and 4 bases at J, with 7 bases between the two ends. This chain's CDR3 is CASSLGQTTGELFF. CDR3 nucleotides: TGTGCCAGCAGCTTAGGACAGACCACCGGGGAGCTGTTTTTT.

The rearrangement uses TRBV9 and TRBJ1-3, with D unclear. Germline V gene data show CDR1 as SGDLS and CDR2 as YYNGEE. CDR3 length: 15 residues. Trimming cost V 0 bases and J 0 bases, with 7 bases left between them. In nucleotides, the CDR3 is TGTGCCAGCAGCGTAGACCGGGCCTCTGGAAACACCATATATTTT. It is translated as CASSVDRASGNTIYF. Full variable domain (outside the CDR3, taken from reference TRBV9 and TRBJ1-3): DSGVTQTPKHLITATGQRVTLRCSPRSGDLSVYWYQQSLDQGLQFLIQYYNGEERAKGNILERFSAQQFPDLHSELNLSSLELGDSALYFCASSVDRASGNTIYFGEGSWLTVV.

This chain links TRBV19 with TRBJ1-5; tentatively, D is TRBD1 (5 bases). Trimming shortened V by 4 bases and J by 7 bases, and 17 bases separated the two germline ends. The CDR3 runs to 15 residues. Germline-derived CDR1 and CDR2 are LNHDA and SQIVND (reference sequence). The CDR3 is CASSTPGGGRQPQHF. CDR3 coding DNA: TGTGCCAGTAGTACTCCTGGGGGGGGACGGCAGCCCCAGCATTTT.

V and J are TRBV2 and TRBJ1-2, with 10 nucleotides matching TRBD1. Per the germline V gene, CDR1 is SNHLY and CDR2 is FYNNEI. The ends lost 5 bases at V and 8 bases at J; junction bases unmatched: 8. This CDR3 has 14 amino acids. CDR3 loop: CASSPGQGMYGYTF. The CDR3 bases are TGTGCCAGCAGTCCGGGACAGGGGATGTACGGCTACACCTTC.

The J gene is TRBJ2-1, the V gene TRBV19; D unresolved. Germline-derived CDR1 and CDR2 are LNHDA and SQIVND (reference sequence). This CDR3 spans 13 amino acids. The V and J ends lost 6 bases and 9 bases respectively, with 15 bases between them. CDR3 sequence reads: CASSPAPLGEQFF. The CDR3 DNA reads TGTGCCAGTAGCCCGGCTCCCCTCGGTGAGCAGTTCTTC.